This T cell receptor (beta chain) emerged from a study of blood T cell repertoires in COVID-19. Study-level background: Acute and convalescent COVID-19 samples came from the United States, Italy and Spain.

Assay: immunoSEQ multiplex PCR; the TCRdb copy retains only in-frame clones and omits some. The table has about 250,000 clones, around 89% seen once. Clinical history reported by participants formed the basis on which cohorts were assigned. Recovered participants had two consecutive negative NP/OP PCR tests, healthcare professional clearance, or symptom resolution. CDR3 length: 14 amino acids. Trimming left V 3 bases short and J 4 bases short, with 12 bases between. Germline V CDR1 and CDR2: KGHSH, LQKENI. The rearrangement links TRBV18 to TRBJ1-1; maybe TRBD1 (5 bases). Sequencing input: PBMCs or T cells enriched from blood (not recorded which). The TCR comes from a man aged 35 to 55 who had recovered from COVID-19. The CDR3 spells CASSPPGGATEAFF. In DNA form, the CDR3 reads TGTGCCAGCTCACCTCCGGGAGGGGCCACTGAAGCTTTCTTT.